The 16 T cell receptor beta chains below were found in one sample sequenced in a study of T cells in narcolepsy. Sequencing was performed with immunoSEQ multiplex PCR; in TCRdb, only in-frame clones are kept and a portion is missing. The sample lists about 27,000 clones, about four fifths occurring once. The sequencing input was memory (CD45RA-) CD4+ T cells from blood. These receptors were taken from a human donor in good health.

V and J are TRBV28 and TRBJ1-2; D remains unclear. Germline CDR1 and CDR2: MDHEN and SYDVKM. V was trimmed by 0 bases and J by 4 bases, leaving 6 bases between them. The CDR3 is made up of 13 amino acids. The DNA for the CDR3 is TGTGCCAGCAGTTTATGGACGGCCTATGGCTACACCTTC. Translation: CASSLWTAYGYTF.

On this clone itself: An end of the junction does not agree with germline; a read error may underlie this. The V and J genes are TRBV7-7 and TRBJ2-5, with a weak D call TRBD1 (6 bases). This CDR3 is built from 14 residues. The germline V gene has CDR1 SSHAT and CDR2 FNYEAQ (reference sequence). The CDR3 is CASSQGQYQETQYF. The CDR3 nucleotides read TGTGCTAGCAGCCAGGGGCAGTACCAAGAGACCCAGTACTTC.

CDR3 region: CASSYSRTGGPGEQYF. For the CDR3, the DNA is TGTGCCAGCAGTTACTCCCGGACAGGGGGCCCCGGCGAGCAGTACTTC. The V and J genes are TRBV6-5 and TRBJ2-7; 11 nucleotides align to TRBD1. CDR1 is MNHEY, CDR2 SVGAGI, per germline. Germline trimming cut 0 bases from V and 6 bases from J; bases unmatched to any gene: 7. This CDR3 is built from 16 residues.

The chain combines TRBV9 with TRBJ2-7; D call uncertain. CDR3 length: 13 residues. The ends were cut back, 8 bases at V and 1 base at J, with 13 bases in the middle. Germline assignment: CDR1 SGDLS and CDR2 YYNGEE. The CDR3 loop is CARFPGRSYEQYF. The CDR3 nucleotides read TGTGCCAGATTCCCTGGGCGATCCTACGAGCAGTACTTC.

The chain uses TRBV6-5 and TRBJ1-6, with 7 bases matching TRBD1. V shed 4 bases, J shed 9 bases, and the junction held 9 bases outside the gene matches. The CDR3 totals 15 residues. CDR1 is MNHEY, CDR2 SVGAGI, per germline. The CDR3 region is CASSFAQGFSSPLHF. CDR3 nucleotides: TGTGCCAGCAGTTTCGCACAGGGGTTCAGTTCACCCCTCCACTTT.

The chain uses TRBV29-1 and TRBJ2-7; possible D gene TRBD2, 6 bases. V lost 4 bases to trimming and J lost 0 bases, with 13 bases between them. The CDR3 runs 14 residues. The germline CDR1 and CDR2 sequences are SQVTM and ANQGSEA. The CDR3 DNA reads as TGCAGCGTTGCCTCGGGGGTATCCTCCTACGAGCAGTACTTC. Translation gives CSVASGVSSYEQYF.

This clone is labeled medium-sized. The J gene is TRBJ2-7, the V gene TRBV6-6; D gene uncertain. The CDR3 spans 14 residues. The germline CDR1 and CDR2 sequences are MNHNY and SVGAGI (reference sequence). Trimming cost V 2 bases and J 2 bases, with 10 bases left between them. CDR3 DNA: TGTGCCAGCAGTTACAAGCAGATCCCCTACGAGCAGTACTTC. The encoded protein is CASSYKQIPYEQYF.

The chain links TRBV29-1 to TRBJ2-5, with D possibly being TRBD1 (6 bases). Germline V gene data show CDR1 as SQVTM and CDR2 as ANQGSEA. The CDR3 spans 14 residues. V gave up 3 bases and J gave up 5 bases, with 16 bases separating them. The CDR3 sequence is CSVDIRQGWETQYF. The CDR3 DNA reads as TGCAGCGTTGATATCCGCCAGGGGTGGGAGACCCAGTACTTC.

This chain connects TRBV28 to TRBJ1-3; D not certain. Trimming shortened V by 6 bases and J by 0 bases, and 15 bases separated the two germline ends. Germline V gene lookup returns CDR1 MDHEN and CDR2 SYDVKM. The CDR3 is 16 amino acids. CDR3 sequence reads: CASRGSGVPSGNTIYF. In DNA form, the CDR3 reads TGTGCCAGCAGGGGAAGTGGCGTACCCTCTGGAAACACCATATATTTT. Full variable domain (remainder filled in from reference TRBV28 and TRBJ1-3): DVKVTQSSRYLVKRTGEKVFLECVQDMDHENMFWYRQDPGLGLRLIYFSYDVKMKEKGDIPEGYSVSREKKERFSLILESASTNQTSMYLCASRGSGVPSGNTIYFGEGSWLTVV.

The CDR3 spells CASSPLVQGDTEAFF. CDR3 DNA sequence: TGCGCCAGCAGCCCGCTCGTCCAGGGGGACACTGAAGCTTTCTTT. V is TRBV5-1 and J is TRBJ1-1, with 7 bases aligning to TRBD1. Germline lookup yields CDR1 SGHRS and CDR2 YFSETQ. Germline trimming cut 4 bases from V and 3 bases from J; bases unmatched to any gene: 9. This CDR3 contains 15 residues. The full variable domain, completed using reference TRBV5-1 and TRBJ1-1, is KAGVTQTPRYLIKTRGQQVTLSCSPISGHRSVSWYQQTPGQGLQFLFEYFSETQRNKGNFPGRFSGRQFSNSRSEMNVSTLELGDSALYLCASSPLVQGDTEAFFGQGTRLTVV.

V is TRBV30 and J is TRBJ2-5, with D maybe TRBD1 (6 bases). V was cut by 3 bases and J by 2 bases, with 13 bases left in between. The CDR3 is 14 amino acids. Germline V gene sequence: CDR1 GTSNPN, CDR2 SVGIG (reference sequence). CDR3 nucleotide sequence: TGTGCCTGGAGAGGGCAGGGGAAACAAGAGACCCAGTACTTC. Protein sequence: CAWRGQGKQETQYF.

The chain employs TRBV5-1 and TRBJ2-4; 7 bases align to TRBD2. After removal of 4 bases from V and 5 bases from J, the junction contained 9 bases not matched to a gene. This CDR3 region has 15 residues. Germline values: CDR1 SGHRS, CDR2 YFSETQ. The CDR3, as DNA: TGCGCCAGCAGCCCCGGTGGCCTAGCGGAAAACATTCAGTACTTC. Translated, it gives CASSPGGLAENIQYF.

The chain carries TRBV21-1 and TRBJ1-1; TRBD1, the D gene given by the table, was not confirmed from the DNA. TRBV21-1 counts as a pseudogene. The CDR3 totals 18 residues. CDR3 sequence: CASSKDRGDSRPNTEAFF. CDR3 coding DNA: TGTGCCAGCAGCAAAGACCGCGGCGACAGTCGACCGAACACTGAAGCTTTCTTT.

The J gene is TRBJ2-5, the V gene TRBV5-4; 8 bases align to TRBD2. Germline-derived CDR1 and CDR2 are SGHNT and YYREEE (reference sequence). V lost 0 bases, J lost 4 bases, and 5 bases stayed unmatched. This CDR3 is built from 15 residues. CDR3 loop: CASSLVGGATETQYF. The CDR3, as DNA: TGTGCCAGCAGCTTGGTCGGGGGGGCCACAGAGACCCAGTACTTC. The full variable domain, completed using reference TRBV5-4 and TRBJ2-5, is ETGVTQSPTHLIKTRGQQVTLRCSSQSGHNTVSWYQQALGQGPQFIFQYYREEENGRGNFPPRFSGLQFPNYSSELNVNALELDDSALYLCASSLVGGATETQYFGPGTRLLVL.

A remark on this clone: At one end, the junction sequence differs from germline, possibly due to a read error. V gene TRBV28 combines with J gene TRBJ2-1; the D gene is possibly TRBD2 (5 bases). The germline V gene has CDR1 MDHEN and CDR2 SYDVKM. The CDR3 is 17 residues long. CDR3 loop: CASGFSAGLANYNEQFF. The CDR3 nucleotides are TGTGCCAGCGGTTTCTCGGCGGGCCTAGCTAACTACAATGAGCAGTTCTTC.

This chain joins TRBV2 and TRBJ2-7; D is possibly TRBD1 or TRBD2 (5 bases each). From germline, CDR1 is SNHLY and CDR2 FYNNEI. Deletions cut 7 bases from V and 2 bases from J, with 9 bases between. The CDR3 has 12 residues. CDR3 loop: CASKGDPYEQYF. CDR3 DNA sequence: TGTGCCAGCAAAGGGGACCCCTACGAGCAGTACTTC.